These 7 T cell receptor beta chains originate from one sample sequenced in a study of post-analysis software for immune sequencing data. Findings of the study overall: Five or six TRBV segments were significantly more frequent in patients than in controls. TRBV5-6, TRBV5-1 and TRBV20-1 were among these segments.

Carried by the TCR beta cDNA libraries were unique molecular identifiers. Each CDR3 protein is one row after TCRdb ran MiXCR on the PCR reads. The sample consists of about 760,000 distinct CDR3 sequences, approximately 30% of them appearing once. Antigen specificity for these receptors is unknown. Source material: blood. The receptors here all came from a girl aged 5-17 years with multiple sclerosis.

This rearrangement joins TRBV29-1 to TRBJ2-4; tentatively, D is TRBD1 (5 bases). The CDR3 extends over 12 amino acids. V lost 5 bases and J lost 8, with 13 bases in between. CDR1 and CDR2 (germline): SQVTM, ANQGSEA. CDR3 in DNA: TGCAGCGTTCTCCCACAGGCGGACATTCAGTACTTC. Its translation is CSVLPQADIQYF.

This clonotype was observed a handful of times. The chain has TRBV28 and TRBJ2-5; TRBD1 aligns across 7 bases. The J call could be wrong; TRBJ2-7 is a better fit for the DNA end. This CDR3 contains 14 residues. CDR1 and CDR2 from the germline V gene are MDHEN and SYDVKM. DNA of the CDR3: TGTGCCAGCAGAAAGAGACAGGGTGTGGGCGAGCAGTACTTC. Translated: CASRKRQGVGEQYF.

This rearrangement joins TRBV12-3 or TRBV12-4 to TRBJ2-2; 7 nucleotides align to TRBD2. Germline trimming cut 6 bases from V and 5 bases from J; bases unmatched to any gene: 3. The CDR3 spans 13 residues. CDR3 in DNA: TGTGCCAGCAGGCCCGGGGGGACCGGGGAGCTGTTTTTT. Translation: CASRPGGTGELFF.

The chain uses TRBV7-9 and TRBJ1-1; no reliable D call. CDR3 size: 8 residues. CDR1 and CDR2 from the germline V gene are SEHNR and FQNEAQ (reference sequence). The V gene lost 11 bases and the J gene lost 11 bases, with 9 bases spanning the gap. CDR3 in DNA: TGTGCCGTACAAGGGGCTTTCTTT. It specifies CAVQGAFF.

This chain connects TRBV5-1 to TRBJ2-2; D gene unclear. V was pared by 0 bases and J by 4 bases, with 10 bases between. The CDR3 covers 15 residues. Per the germline V gene, CDR1 is SGHRS and CDR2 is YFSETQ. CDR3 in DNA: TGCGCCAGCAGCTTGGGGGCGCTTAGCACCGGGGAGCTGTTTTTT. The encoded protein is CASSLGALSTGELFF.

The chain carries TRBV3-1 and TRBJ2-1; no reliable D call. Germline V gives CDR1 LGHDT, CDR2 YNNKEL (reference sequence). This CDR3 has 15 residues. Between the trimmed V and J ends, which lost 0 bases and 4 bases, there was a span of 10 bases. This chain's CDR3 is CASSQDYRPYNEQFF. In DNA form, the CDR3 reads TGTGCCAGCAGCCAAGATTATCGGCCGTACAATGAGCAGTTCTTC.

J is TRBJ2-7 and V is TRBV13; 10 bases line up with TRBD2. The CDR3 runs 16 residues. Trimming took 3 bases from V and 9 from J; bases not matched to a gene: 14. Germline-derived CDR1 and CDR2 are PRHDT and FYEKMQ (reference sequence). The CDR3 DNA reads as TGTGCCAGCAGCTTCCGAGGTAGCGGGGGGATTGGGGGGCAGTACTTC. Its translation is CASSFRGSGGIGGQYF.